Listed below are T cell receptor beta chains from one sample, sequenced in a study of T cells after yellow fever vaccination. TCRdb re-called the 5' RACE reads through MiXCR, storing one row per CDR3 protein. The sample shows tens of thousands of distinct CDR3 sequences, under 4.5% of them seen only once. This sample comprised CD8+ T cells sorted from PBMCs, obtained 5 days after the yellow fever booster vaccination. The receptors were sampled from a man aged 25 to 40 who received the YFV17D yellow fever vaccine. CDR3s include the opening cysteine and the closing phenylalanine or tryptophan. The D gene is left open where the match is weak. A clone size is listed for some rows: how often the clone was seen (once, few, many), or a class if it is expanded.

V,J,D,size,DNA,CDR3
TRBV12-3/TRBV12-4,TRBJ1-2,NA,many,TGTGCCAGCAGTCTTACGATGGAGACAGCTAACTATGGCTACACCTTC,CASSLTMETANYGYTF
TRBV21-1,TRBJ1-3,NA,many,TGTGCCAGCAGCAAGCCCGACAGGAGCGGAAACACCATATATTTT,CASSKPDRSGNTIYF
TRBV7-8,TRBJ2-5,TRBD2,many,TGTGCCAGCAGCTTAATTGGCGGGAGGGCCGTGAGACAAGAGACCCAGTACTTC,CASSLIGGRAVRQETQYF
TRBV10-3,TRBJ2-1,TRBD2,many,TGTGCCATCAGTGCGGGACTAGCGGTGTACAATGAGCAGTTCTTC,CAISAGLAVYNEQFF
TRBV7-2,TRBJ1-2,NA,few,TGTGCCAGCAGCAACGACAGCCTACCGGGTTTTGGCTACACCTTC,CASSNDSLPGFGYTF
TRBV15,TRBJ2-3,TRBD2,many,TGTGCCACCAGCAGCCTAGCGGGAGGGCCGTATGATACGCAGTATTTT,CATSSLAGGPYDTQYF
TRBV7-9,TRBJ2-1,NA,many,TGTGCCAGCAGCCTAAACAAGAATGAGCAGTTCTTC,CASSLNKNEQFF
TRBV21-1,TRBJ2-7,NA,many,TGTGCCAGCAGCAAACTACGGGCCTACGAGCAGTACTTC,CASSKLRAYEQYF
TRBV5-1,TRBJ2-7,TRBD1,many,TGCGCCAGCAGCTTAGGGACAGGGTCTACCTACGAGCAGTACTTC,CASSLGTGSTYEQYF
TRBV29-1,TRBJ2-2,TRBD2,many,TGCAGCGTTGTCTTTCAGCGGGACTCCCTCCCGGACACCGGGGAGCTGTTTTTT,CSVVFQRDSLPDTGELFF
TRBV7-2,TRBJ2-7,NA,many,TGTGCCAGCAGCTTAGAAGGGTTTAAGACCTACGAGCAGTACTTC,CASSLEGFKTYEQYF
TRBV7-2,TRBJ2-7,TRBD2,many,TGTGCCAGCAGGGGGGCGGGAGGGTACGAGCAGTACTTC,CASRGAGGYEQYF
TRBV27,TRBJ2-1,NA,many,TGTGCCAGCCGAAACCACAATGAGCAGTTCTTC,CASRNHNEQFF
TRBV12-3/TRBV12-4,TRBJ2-7,NA,many,TGTGCCAGCAGTGCGGCAGCCTACGAGCAGTACTTC,CASSAAAYEQYF
TRBV24-1,TRBJ2-1,TRBD2,NA,TGTGCCACCAGTGACCACCGGACTAGCGGGAGGGCCTACAATGAGCAGTTCTTC,CATSDHRTSGRAYNEQFF
TRBV30,TRBJ1-1,NA,many,TGTGCCTGGACCGCGGGGATTCTCACCGAAGCTTTCTTT,CAWTAGILTEAFF
TRBV5-1,TRBJ2-1,NA,many,TGCGCCAGCAGCTTGGATCCCGGACTGGAAAATGAGCAGTTCTTC,CASSLDPGLENEQFF
TRBV4-1,TRBJ2-5,NA,NA,TGCGCCAGCAGCCAAGTACGCGGGCCGAGCGGAGAGACCCAGTACTTC,CASSQVRGPSGETQYF
TRBV28,TRBJ2-7,TRBD2,many,TGTGCCAGCAGTCCTGGGACTAGCGGGAGCTTCCCCTACGAGCAGTACTTC,CASSPGTSGSFPYEQYF
TRBV28,TRBJ2-3,NA,many,TGTGCCGGGGCCGGTGGGGGAGATACGCAGTATTTT,CAGAGGGDTQYF
TRBV27,TRBJ2-2,NA,many,TGTGCCAGCAGTTTAGGGACCGTGACCGGGGAGCTGTTTTTT,CASSLGTVTGELFF
TRBV12-3/TRBV12-4,TRBJ2-3,NA,many,TGTGCCAGCAGTTCCACCCATACGGGGGCTAGCACAGATACGCAGTATTTT,CASSSTHTGASTDTQYF
TRBV7-9,TRBJ1-1,TRBD1,many,TGTGCCAGCAGCTTCCACTTGGACAGGAAGAGTTACACTGAAGCTTTCTTT,CASSFHLDRKSYTEAFF
TRBV7-6,TRBJ2-5,TRBD1,many,TGTGCCAGCGGGGACAGGGGGCGGGAGACCCAGTACTTC,CASGDRGRETQYF
TRBV7-8,TRBJ2-1,NA,NA,TGTGCCAGCAGCCCCGGAGGAGATGAGCAGTTCTTC,CASSPGGDEQFF
TRBV9,TRBJ1-1,TRBD1,few,TGTGCCAGCAGCCATCCCCGGACAGGTGGGAGCACTGAAGCTTTCTTT,CASSHPRTGGSTEAFF
TRBV25-1,TRBJ2-7,NA,many,TGTGCCAGCAGTGAATATGGATCCTGGTCGTTTAGCTCCTACGAGCAGTACTTC,CASSEYGSWSFSSYEQYF
TRBV5-4,TRBJ2-7,TRBD1,many,TGTGCCAGCAGCTACGGACAGGCCTACGAGCAGTACTTC,CASSYGQAYEQYF
TRBV5-1,TRBJ1-1,NA,many,TGCGCCAGCAGCATCGGGGCGGTTGAAGCTTTCTTT,CASSIGAVEAFF
TRBV29-1,TRBJ2-1,TRBD1,many,TGCAGCGTTGAAGGGACAGGGGGCGTCTGGGCGGGAGGCAATGAGCAGTTCTTC,CSVEGTGGVWAGGNEQFF
TRBV7-9,TRBJ2-7,TRBD2,many,TGTGCCAGCAGCCCCGGGACTAGCGGAAGCTCCTACGAGCAGTACTTC,CASSPGTSGSSYEQYF
TRBV7-9,TRBJ2-5,TRBD2,many,TGTGCCAGCAGCCCCCGTCGGGCGGGAGGACAAGAGACCCAGTACTTC,CASSPRRAGGQETQYF
TRBV2,TRBJ2-1,TRBD2,many,TGTGCCCTCCGCGTAGGGCAATCCAGCGGGAGCTACAATGAGCAGTTCTTC,CALRVGQSSGSYNEQFF
TRBV4-3,TRBJ2-1,TRBD1,many,TGCGCCAGCAGCCAAGAGGGGTCCGGGACAGGGGGCAATGAGCAGTTCTTC,CASSQEGSGTGGNEQFF
TRBV6-6,TRBJ2-7,TRBD1,many,TGTGCCAGCCGACAGGGTCACGAGCAGTACTTC,CASRQGHEQYF
TRBV7-9,TRBJ2-7,NA,many,TGTGCCAGCAGCTATGGGATCTACGAGCAGTACTTC,CASSYGIYEQYF
TRBV5-8,TRBJ2-1,NA,many,TGTGCCAGCAGCAGGGGGGGGTGGTACGAGCAGTTCTTC,CASSRGGWYEQFF